This TCR beta chain was observed in a study of blood T cell repertoires in COVID-19. Clones were sequenced by immunoSEQ multiplex PCR, and TCRdb holds only the in-frame ones, with some missing. The data contain under 300,000 clones, around 88% of them singletons. Participants were placed into cohorts based on the clinical history they reported. Donors of Cohort 3 who recovered were those that had two negative PCRs, clearance, or symptom resolution. Germline assignment: CDR1 KGHSH and CDR2 LQKENI. The CDR3 extends over 15 amino acids. Trimming took 2 bases from V and 3 from J, leaving 10 bases between them.

This clonotype was obtained from a man aged 35 to 55 who had recovered from COVID-19. The chain is built from TRBV18 and TRBJ2-2, with a possible D match to TRBD2 (6 bases). Sequences were obtained from PBMCs or T cells enriched from blood (not recorded which). For the CDR3, the DNA is TGTGCCAGCTCACCATATCCGGGAGACACCGGGGAGCTGTTTTTT. Translation gives CASSPYPGDTGELFF.